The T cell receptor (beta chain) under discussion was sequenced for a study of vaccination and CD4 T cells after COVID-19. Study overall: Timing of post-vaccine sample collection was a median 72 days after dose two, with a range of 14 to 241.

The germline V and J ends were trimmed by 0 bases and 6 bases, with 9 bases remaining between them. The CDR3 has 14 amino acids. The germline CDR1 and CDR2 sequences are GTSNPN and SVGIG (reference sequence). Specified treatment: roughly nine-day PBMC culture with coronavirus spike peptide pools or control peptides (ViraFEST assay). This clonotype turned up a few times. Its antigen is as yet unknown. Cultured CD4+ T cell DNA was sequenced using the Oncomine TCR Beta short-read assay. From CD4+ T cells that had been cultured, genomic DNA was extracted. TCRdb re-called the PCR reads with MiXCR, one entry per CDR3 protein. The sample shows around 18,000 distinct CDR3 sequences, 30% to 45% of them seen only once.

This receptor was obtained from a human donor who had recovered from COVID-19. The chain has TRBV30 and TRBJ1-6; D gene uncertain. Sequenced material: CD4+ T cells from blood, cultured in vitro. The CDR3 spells CAWSVSDFNSPLHF. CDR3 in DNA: TGTGCCTGGAGTGTGTCTGACTTTAATTCACCCCTCCACTTT.